This T cell receptor beta chain was sequenced for a study of human T cells and chemical hapten exposure. The V and J ends lost 5 bases and 4 bases, in that order; junction bases with no gene match: 20. This CDR3 is built from 21 residues. The germline V gene has CDR1 MDHEN and CDR2 SYDVKM. Each CDR3 protein gets one entry after TCRdb re-called the RACE reads with MiXCR. The table lists about 93,000 distinct CDR3 sequences, 7.5% to 9.5% of them singletons. Time point denoted: pre-sensitization, week 0. Treatment: therapeutic diphenylcyclopropenone sensitization with weekly scalp DPC. The donor pool consisted of alopecia patients aged 18 to 70 years, considered suitable for DPC.

The genes are TRBV28 and TRBJ2-3, with 14 bases fitting TRBD2. This TCR was sampled from a middle-aged man with alopecia areata. Some clones in this sample may be carry-over from other donors' samples. The input for sequencing was whole blood, taken in connection with sensitization to the hapten diphenylcyclopropenone (DPC). CDR3 in DNA: TGTGCCAGCAGTCCTTTGTGGGCCGTCGGGACTAGCGGGAGACCGTCAGATACGCAGTATTTT. It translates to CASSPLWAVGTSGRPSDTQYF.